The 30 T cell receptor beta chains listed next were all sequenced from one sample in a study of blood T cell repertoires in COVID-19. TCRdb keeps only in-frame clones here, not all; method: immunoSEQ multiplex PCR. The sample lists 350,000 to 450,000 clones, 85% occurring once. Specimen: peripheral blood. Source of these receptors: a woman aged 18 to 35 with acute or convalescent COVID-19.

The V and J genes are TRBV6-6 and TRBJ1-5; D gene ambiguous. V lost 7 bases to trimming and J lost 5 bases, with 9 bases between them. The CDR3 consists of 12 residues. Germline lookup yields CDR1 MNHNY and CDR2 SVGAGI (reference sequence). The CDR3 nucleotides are TGTGCCAGCAACCTCTCAGATCAGCCCCAGCATTTT. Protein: CASNLSDQPQHF.

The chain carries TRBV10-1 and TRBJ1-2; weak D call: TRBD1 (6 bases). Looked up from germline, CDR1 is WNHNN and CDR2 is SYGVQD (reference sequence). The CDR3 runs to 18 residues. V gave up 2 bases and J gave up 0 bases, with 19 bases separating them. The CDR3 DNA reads TGCGCCAGCAGTGAGATAGACAGGCTCCCTCAGGCTAACTATGGCTACACCTTC. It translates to CASSEIDRLPQANYGYTF.

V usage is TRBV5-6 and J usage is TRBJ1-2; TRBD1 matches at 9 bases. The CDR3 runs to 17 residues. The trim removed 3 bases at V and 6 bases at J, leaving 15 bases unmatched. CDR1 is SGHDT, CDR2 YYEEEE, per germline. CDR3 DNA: TGTGCCAGCAGCTGGGGCGGGGGACAGGGAATACGAGATGGCTACACCTTC. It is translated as CASSWGGGQGIRDGYTF.

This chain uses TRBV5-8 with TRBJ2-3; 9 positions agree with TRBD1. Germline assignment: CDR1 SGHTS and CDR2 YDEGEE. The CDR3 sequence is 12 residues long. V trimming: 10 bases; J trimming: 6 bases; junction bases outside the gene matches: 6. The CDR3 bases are TGTGCCGTTAGACAGGGGGTCGATACGCAGTATTTT. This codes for CAVRQGVDTQYF. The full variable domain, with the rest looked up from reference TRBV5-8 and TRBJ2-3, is EAGVTQSPTHLIKTRGQQATLRCSPISGHTSVYWYQQALGLGLQFLLWYDEGEERNRGNFPPRFSGRQFPNYSSELNVNALELEDSALYLCAVRQGVDTQYFGPGTRLTVL.

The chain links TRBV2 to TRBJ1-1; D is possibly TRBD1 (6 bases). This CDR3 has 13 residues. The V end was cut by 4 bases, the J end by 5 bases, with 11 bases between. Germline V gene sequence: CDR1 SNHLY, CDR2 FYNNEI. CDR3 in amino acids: CASSVVQGTEAFF. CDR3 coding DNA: TGTGCCAGCAGTGTAGTACAGGGTACTGAAGCTTTCTTT.

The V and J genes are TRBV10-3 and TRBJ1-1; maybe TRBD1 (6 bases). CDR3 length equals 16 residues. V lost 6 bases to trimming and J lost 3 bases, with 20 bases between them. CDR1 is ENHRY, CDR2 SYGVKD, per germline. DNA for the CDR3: TGTGCCATCAGGGGACAAATACTGACAGAATACACTGAAGCTTTCTTT. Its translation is CAIRGQILTEYTEAFF.

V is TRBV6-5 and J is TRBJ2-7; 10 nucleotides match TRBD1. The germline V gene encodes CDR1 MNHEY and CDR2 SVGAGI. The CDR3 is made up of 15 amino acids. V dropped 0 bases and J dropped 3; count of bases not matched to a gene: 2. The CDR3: CASSYSGQGYYEQYF. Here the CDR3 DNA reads TGTGCCAGCAGTTACTCGGGACAGGGGTACTACGAGCAGTACTTC.

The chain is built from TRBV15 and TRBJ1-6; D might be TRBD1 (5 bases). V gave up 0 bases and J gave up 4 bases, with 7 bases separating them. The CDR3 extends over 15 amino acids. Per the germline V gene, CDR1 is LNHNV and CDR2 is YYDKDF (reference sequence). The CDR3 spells CATSRDQGYNSPLHF. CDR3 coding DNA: TGTGCCACCAGCAGAGATCAGGGTTATAATTCACCCCTCCACTTT.

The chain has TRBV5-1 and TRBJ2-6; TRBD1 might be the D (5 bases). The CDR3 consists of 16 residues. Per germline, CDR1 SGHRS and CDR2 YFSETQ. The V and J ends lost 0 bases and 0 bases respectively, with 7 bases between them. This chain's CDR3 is CASSLAGNSGANVLTF. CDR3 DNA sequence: TGCGCCAGCAGCTTGGCAGGGAACTCTGGGGCCAACGTCCTGACTTTC. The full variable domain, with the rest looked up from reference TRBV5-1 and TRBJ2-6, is KAGVTQTPRYLIKTRGQQVTLSCSPISGHRSVSWYQQTPGQGLQFLFEYFSETQRNKGNFPGRFSGRQFSNSRSEMNVSTLELGDSALYLCASSLAGNSGANVLTFGAGSRLTVL.

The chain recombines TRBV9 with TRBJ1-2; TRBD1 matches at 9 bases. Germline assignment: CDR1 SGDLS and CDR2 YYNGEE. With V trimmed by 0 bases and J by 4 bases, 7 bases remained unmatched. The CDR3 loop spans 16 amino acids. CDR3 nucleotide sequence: TGTGCCAGCAGCGTAGACGGGACAGGGAGATCCTATGGCTACACCTTC. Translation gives CASSVDGTGRSYGYTF.

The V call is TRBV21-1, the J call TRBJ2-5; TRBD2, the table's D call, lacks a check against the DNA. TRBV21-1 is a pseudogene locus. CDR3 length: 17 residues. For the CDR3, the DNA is TGTGCCAGCATTGATAATCACAGGACGGGAGAGAGGGAGACCCAGTACTTC. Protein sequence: CASIDNHRTGERETQYF.

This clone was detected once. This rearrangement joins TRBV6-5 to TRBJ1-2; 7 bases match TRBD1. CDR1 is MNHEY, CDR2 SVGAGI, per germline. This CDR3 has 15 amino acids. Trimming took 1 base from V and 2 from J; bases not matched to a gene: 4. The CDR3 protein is CASSYWGDSNYGYTF. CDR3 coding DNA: TGTGCCAGCAGTTACTGGGGGGACAGCAACTATGGCTACACCTTC.

CDR3 sequence: CASSQSGSSYNEQFF. The CDR3 DNA reads as TGTGCCAGCAGCCAGTCGGGTAGCTCCTACAATGAGCAGTTCTTC. The rearrangement uses TRBV3-1 (or the pseudogene TRBV3-2) and TRBJ2-1, with unresolved D. The V and J ends lost 3 bases and 0 bases respectively, with 9 bases between them. From germline, CDR1 is LGHDT and CDR2 YNNKEL (reference sequence). CDR3 size: 15 residues.

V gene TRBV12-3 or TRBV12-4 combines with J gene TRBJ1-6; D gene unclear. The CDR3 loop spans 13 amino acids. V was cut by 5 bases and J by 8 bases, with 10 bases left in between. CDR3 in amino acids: CASSPGLYSPLHF. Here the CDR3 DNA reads TGTGCCAGCAGTCCAGGACTCTATTCACCCCTCCACTTT.

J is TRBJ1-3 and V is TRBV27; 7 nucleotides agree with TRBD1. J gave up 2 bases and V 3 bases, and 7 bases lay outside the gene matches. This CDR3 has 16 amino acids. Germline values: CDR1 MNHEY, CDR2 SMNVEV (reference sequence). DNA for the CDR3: TGTGCCAGCAGTTTGAAGGGGGCTGTGGCTGGAAACACCATATATTTT. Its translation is CASSLKGAVAGNTIYF.

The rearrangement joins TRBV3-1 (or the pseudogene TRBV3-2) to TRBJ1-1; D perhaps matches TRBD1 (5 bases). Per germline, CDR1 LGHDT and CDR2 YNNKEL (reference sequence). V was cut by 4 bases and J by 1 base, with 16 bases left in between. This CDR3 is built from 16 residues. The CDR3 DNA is TGTGCCAGCAGCCCGCGACATAGGACACCGAACACTGAAGCTTTCTTT. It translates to CASSPRHRTPNTEAFF.

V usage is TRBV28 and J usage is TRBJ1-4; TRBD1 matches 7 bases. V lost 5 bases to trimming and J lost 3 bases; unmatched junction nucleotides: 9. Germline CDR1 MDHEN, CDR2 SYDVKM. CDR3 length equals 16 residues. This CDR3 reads CASSPHRGRPNEKLFF. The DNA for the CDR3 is TGTGCCAGCAGTCCTCACAGGGGCAGGCCTAATGAAAAACTGTTTTTT.

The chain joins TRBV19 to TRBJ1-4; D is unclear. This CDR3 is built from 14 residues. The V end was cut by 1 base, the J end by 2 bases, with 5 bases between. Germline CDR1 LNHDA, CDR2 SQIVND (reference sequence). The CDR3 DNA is TGTGCCAGTAGTATAGGGGCTACTAATGAAAAACTGTTTTTT. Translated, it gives CASSIGATNEKLFF.

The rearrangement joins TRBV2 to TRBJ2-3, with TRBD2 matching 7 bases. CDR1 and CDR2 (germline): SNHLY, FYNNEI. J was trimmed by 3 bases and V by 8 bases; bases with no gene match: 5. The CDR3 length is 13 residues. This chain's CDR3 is CASGREKTDTQYF. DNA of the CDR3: TGTGCCAGCGGGCGGGAGAAAACAGATACGCAGTATTTT.

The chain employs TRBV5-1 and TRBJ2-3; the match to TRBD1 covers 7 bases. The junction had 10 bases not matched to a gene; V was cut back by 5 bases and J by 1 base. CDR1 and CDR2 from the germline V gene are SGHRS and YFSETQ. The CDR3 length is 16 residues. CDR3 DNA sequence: TGCGCCAGCAGACCTGACAGGGTGCTTCGCACAGATACGCAGTATTTT. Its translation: CASRPDRVLRTDTQYF.

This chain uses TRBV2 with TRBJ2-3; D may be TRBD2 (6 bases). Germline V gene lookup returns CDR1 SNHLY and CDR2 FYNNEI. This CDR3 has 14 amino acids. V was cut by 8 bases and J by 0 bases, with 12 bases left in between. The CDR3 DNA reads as TGTGCCAGCGGAGGGGATACTAGCACAGATACGCAGTATTTT. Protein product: CASGGDTSTDTQYF.

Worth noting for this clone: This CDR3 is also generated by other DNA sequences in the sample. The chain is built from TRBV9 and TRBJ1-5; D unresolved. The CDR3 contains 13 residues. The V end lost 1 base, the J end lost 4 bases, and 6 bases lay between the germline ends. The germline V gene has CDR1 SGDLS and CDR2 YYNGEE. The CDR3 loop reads CASSVTGNQPQHF. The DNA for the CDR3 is TGTGCCAGCAGCGTAACGGGGAATCAGCCCCAGCATTTT. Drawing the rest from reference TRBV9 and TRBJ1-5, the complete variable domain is DSGVTQTPKHLITATGQRVTLRCSPRSGDLSVYWYQQSLDQGLQFLIQYYNGEERAKGNILERFSAQQFPDLHSELNLSSLELGDSALYFCASSVTGNQPQHFGDGTRLSIL.

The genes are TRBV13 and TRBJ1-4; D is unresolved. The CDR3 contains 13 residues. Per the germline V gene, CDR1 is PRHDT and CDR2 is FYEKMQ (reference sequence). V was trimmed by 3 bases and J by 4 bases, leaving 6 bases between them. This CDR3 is CASSLGGNEKLFF. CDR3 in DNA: TGTGCCAGCAGCTTGGGAGGTAATGAAAAACTGTTTTTT.

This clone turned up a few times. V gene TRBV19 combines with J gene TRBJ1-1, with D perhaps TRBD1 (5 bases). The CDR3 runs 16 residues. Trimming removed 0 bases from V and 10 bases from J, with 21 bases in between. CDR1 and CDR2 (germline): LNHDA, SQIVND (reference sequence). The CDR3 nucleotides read TGTGCCAGTAGTATAGATATAAGGTTTAGCCTGGGGGGAGCTTTCTTT. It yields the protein CASSIDIRFSLGGAFF.

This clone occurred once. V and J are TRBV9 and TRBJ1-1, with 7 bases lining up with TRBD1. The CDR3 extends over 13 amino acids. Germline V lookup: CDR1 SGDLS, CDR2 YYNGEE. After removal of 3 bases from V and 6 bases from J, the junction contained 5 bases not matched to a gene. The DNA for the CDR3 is TGTGCCAGCAGCGCCGACAGGGCCCCTGAAGCTTTCTTT. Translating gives CASSADRAPEAFF.

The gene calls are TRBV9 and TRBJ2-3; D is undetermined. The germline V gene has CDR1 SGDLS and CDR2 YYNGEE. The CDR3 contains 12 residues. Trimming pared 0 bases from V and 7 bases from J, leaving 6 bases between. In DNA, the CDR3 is TGTGCCAGCAGCGTAGACTCGAATACGCAGTATTTT. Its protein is CASSVDSNTQYF.

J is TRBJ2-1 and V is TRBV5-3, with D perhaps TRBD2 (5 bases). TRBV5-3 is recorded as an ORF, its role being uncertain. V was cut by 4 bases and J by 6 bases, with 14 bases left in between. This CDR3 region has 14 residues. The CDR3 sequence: CARSDYGQPNEQFF. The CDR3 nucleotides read TGTGCCAGAAGCGACTATGGGCAACCCAATGAGCAGTTCTTC.

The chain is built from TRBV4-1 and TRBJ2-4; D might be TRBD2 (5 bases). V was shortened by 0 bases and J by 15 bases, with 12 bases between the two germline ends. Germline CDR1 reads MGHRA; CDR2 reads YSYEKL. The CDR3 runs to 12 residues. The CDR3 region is CASSQDWTPRYF. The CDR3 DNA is TGCGCCAGCAGCCAAGATTGGACTCCAAGGTACTTC.

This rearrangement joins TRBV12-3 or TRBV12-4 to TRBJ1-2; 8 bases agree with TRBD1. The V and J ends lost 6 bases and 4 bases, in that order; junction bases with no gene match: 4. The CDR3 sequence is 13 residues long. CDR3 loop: CASSNRGGYGYTF. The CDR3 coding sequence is TGTGCCAGCAGCAACAGGGGGGGCTATGGCTACACCTTC.

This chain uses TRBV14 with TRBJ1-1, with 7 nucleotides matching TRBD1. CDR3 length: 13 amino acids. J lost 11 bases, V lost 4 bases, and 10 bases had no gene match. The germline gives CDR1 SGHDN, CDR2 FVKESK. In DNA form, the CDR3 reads TGTGCCAGCAGCCCAACTACAGGGGTGGGCGCTTTCTTT. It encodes CASSPTTGVGAFF.